This T cell receptor beta chain was captured in a study of OX40 agonist ivuxolimab in advanced cancers. Study at large: Anti-PD-1, anti-PD-L1 or anti-CTLA-4 therapy given earlier was allowed, and around 40% had some.

Study observations and caveats: Some nonresponders additionally presented with little normalized T-cell clonal expansion. The investigators did not determine what antigen specificity the expanded peripheral T cells had.

There are 13 residues in the CDR3. J lost 4 bases, V lost 5 bases, and 4 bases had no gene match. Germline CDR1 LNHNV, CDR2 YYDKDF (reference sequence). Measured with immunoSEQ multiplex PCR; TCRdb has only the in-frame clones, and not every one. The sample lists about 40,000 clones, 85% occurring once. To note about this clone: Its antigen remains unknown.

Sequenced here: CD4+ or CD8+ T cells sorted from blood, sampled in a trial of the OX40 agonist ivuxolimab. This receptor was identified in an adult with an advanced solid tumor such as melanoma, head and neck, liver or kidney cancer. V gene TRBV15 combines with J gene TRBJ1-1, with 7 bases aligning to TRBD1. The CDR3 coding sequence is TGTGCCACCAGCGGTACAGGGGCCACTGAAGCTTTCTTT. It is translated as CATSGTGATEAFF.